The rows below give T cell receptor beta chains drawn from one sample of a study of CD8 T cells in ankylosing spondylitis. MiXCR was run by TCRdb on the 5' RACE reads, yielding one entry per CDR3 protein. The sample gives tens of thousands of distinct CDR3 sequences, 3% of which show up once; 2.8% is in the top ten. The sequencing sample was made of blood, either unsorted or a sorted T cell fraction (not recorded which). All receptors derive from a male donor with ankylosing spondylitis or in good health (not recorded which). Both conserved end residues are part of each CDR3. A D gene is named only where the DNA matches it firmly. The size of a clone is reported for some rows only, either as once, few or many, or as a class for expanded clones.

clone_size	v_call	d_call	j_call	cdr3_nt	cdr3_aa
many	TRBV9	TRBD1	TRBJ1-1	TGTGCCAGCAGCGTGGGGGCCCCGGGACAGCTGAACACTGAAGCTTTCTTT	CASSVGAPGQLNTEAFF
many	TRBV9	TRBD2	TRBJ2-1	TGTGCCAGCAGCGCGTCCTCAGCGGGGGCATACAATGAGCAGTTCTTC	CASSASSAGAYNEQFF
.	TRBV9	TRBD2	TRBJ2-2	TGTGCCAGCAGCGTAGAAGTAGCGGGAGCAGTCGGGGAGCTGTTTTTT	CASSVEVAGAVGELFF
many	TRBV9	.	TRBJ1-6	TGTGCCAGCAGCGTATTGGACCTTGATTCACCCCTCCACTTT	CASSVLDLDSPLHF
many	TRBV9	.	TRBJ2-1	TGTGCCAGCAGCGGGAATGAGCAGTTCTTC	CASSGNEQFF
many	TRBV9	.	TRBJ2-2	TGTGCCAGCAGCGTAGGGGGTAGCTTGGCCACCGGGGAGCTGTTTTTT	CASSVGGSLATGELFF
many	TRBV9	.	TRBJ2-2	TGTGCCAGCAGCGTAGGGGGTGATCGGACCGGGGAGCTGTTTTTT	CASSVGGDRTGELFF
many	TRBV9	.	TRBJ2-2	TGTGCCAGCAGCGTTGGGGGGATGAACACCGGGGAGCTGTTTTTT	CASSVGGMNTGELFF
.	TRBV9	.	TRBJ1-1	TGTGCCAGCAGCACCTCGCACACCCTGGTCACTGAAGCTTTCTTT	CASSTSHTLVTEAFF
many	TRBV9	TRBD1	TRBJ1-1	TGTGCCAGCAGCGGAGAGGTCCTCAGGGGGCGAACTGAAGCTTTCTTT	CASSGEVLRGRTEAFF
many	TRBV9	.	TRBJ2-3	TGTGCCAGCAGCGTAGGATCAGCGTTCAAGATTTCTACGCAGTATTTT	CASSVGSAFKISTQYF
many	TRBV9	TRBD2	TRBJ2-3	TGTGCCAGCAGCGTAGCTTCCGGGAGGGTCACAGATACGCAGTATTTT	CASSVASGRVTDTQYF
many	TRBV9	.	TRBJ1-2	TGTGCCAGCAGTGATACCAGGGTTGGCTACACCTTC	CASSDTRVGYTF
many	TRBV9	.	TRBJ2-1	TGTGCCAGCGCGCCGTCTGGTATTGTGGATGAGCAGTTCTTC	CASAPSGIVDEQFF
many	TRBV9	.	TRBJ2-2	TGTGCCAGCAGCGCCGCGGGGATCGGGGAGCTGTTTTTT	CASSAAGIGELFF
many	TRBV9	TRBD2	TRBJ2-2	TGTGCCAGCAGCGTAGCCCGCGGGAGGGGAACCGGGGAGCTGTTTTTT	CASSVARGRGTGELFF
many	TRBV9	TRBD1	TRBJ1-4	TGTGCCAGCAGCACATCGGGACAGGGTTTTGAAAAACTGTTTTTT	CASSTSGQGFEKLFF
many	TRBV9	.	TRBJ2-3	TGTGCCAGCCAGACTGGGGATACGCAGTATTTT	CASQTGDTQYF
many	TRBV9	TRBD1	TRBJ1-1	TGTGCCAGCAGCGCCACAGGGGGCGTCGACACTGAAGCTTTCTTT	CASSATGGVDTEAFF
many	TRBV9	.	TRBJ1-4	TGTGCCAGCAGCGTAGCAGGGGCGGGTGAAAAACTGTTTTTT	CASSVAGAGEKLFF
many	TRBV6-7	TRBD1	TRBJ1-5	TGTGCCAGCAGTCAACCCCAATCCCAGGGGGCACCCAATCAGCCCCAGCATTTT	CASSQPQSQGAPNQPQHF
many	TRBV9	.	TRBJ2-6	TGTGCCAGCAGCGTAGGGGGACGGAACTCTGGGGCCAACGTCCTGACTTTC	CASSVGGRNSGANVLTF
many	TRBV9	.	TRBJ2-1	TGTGCCAGCAGCGTGGGGGGCGCATCGAATGAGCAGTTCTTC	CASSVGGASNEQFF
many	TRBV9	.	TRBJ2-5	TGTGCCAGCAGCATGAGGGTTGCGACAGGTGCACCTGGGGTACAAGAGACCCAGTACTTC	CASSMRVATGAPGVQETQYF
many	TRBV9	.	TRBJ2-2	TGTGCCAGTGGAGTAGGGTCCAACACCGGGGAGCTGTTTTTT	CASGVGSNTGELFF
many	TRBV9	.	TRBJ2-5	TGTGCCAGCAGCGTACAGGCTATTACGGGGACACTACAAGAGACCCAGTACTTC	CASSVQAITGTLQETQYF
many	TRBV9	.	TRBJ1-3	TGTGCCAGCAGCGCGACCGGGGGCTCATCTGGAAACACCATATATTTT	CASSATGGSSGNTIYF
many	TRBV9	TRBD2	TRBJ2-5	TGTGCCAGCAGCGTTAGCGGGGGGGCCGTCGCGGAGACCCAGTACTTC	CASSVSGGAVAETQYF
many	TRBV9	TRBD2	TRBJ2-2	TGTGCCAGCAGCGTAGCGTCACTAGCGGGAGAAACCGGGGAGCTGTTTTTT	CASSVASLAGETGELFF